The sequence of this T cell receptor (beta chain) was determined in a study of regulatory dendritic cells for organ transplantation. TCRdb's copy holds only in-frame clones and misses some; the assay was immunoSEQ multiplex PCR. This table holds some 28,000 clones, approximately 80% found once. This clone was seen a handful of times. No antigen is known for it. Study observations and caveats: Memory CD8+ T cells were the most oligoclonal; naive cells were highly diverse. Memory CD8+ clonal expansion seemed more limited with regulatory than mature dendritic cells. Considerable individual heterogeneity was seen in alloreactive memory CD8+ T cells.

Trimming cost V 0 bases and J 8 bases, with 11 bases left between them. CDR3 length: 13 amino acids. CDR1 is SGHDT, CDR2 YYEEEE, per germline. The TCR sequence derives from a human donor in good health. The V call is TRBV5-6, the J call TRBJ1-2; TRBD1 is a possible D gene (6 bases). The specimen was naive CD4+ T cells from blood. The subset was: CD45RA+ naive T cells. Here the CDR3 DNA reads TGTGCCAGCAGCTTGGCTCAGGGGCGGGGCTACACCTTC. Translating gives CASSLAQGRGYTF.